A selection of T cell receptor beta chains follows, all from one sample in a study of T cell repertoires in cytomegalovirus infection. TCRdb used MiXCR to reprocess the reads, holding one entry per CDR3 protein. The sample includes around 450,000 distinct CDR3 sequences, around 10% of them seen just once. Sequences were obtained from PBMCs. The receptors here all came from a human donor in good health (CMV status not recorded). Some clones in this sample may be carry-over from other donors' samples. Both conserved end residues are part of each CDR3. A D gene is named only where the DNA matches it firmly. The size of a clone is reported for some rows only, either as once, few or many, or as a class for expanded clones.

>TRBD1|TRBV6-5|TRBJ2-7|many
TGTGCCAGCAGTTACGGGACAGGGACCTACGAGCAGTACTTC
CASSYGTGTYEQYF
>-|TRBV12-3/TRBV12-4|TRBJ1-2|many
TGTGCCAGCACGAATGCAGGGTATCGGAATGGGAGCTACACCTTC
CASTNAGYRNGSYTF
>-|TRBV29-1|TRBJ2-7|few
TGCAGCGTTGAAGCTATCTACAGGGACTCGGGCTCCTACGAGCAGTACTTC
CSVEAIYRDSGSYEQYF
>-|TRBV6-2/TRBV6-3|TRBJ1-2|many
TGTGCCAGCAGTTACAAGGGCAGATACTATGGCTACACCTTC
CASSYKGRYYGYTF
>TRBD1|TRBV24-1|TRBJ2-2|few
TGTGCCACCAGTGATCCTAGGACAGGAGAGACCGGGGAGCTGTTTTTT
CATSDPRTGETGELFF
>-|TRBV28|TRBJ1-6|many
TGTGCCAGCAGTCAAACTTGGGGTGAGAATTCACCCCTCCACTTT
CASSQTWGENSPLHF
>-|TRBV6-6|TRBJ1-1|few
TGTGCCAGCGAGTTGAACACTGAAGCTTTCTTT
CASELNTEAFF
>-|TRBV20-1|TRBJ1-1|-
TGCAGTGCTAGAGATGGGACGGATAACACTGAAGCTTTCTTT
CSARDGTDNTEAFF
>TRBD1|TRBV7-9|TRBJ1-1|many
TGTGCCAGCAGCTTGTCGACAGGGTTCACTGAAGCTTTCTTT
CASSLSTGFTEAFF
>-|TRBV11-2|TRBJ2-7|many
TGTGCCAGCAGCTTAGTAGGGTTCCACGAGCAGTACTTC
CASSLVGFHEQYF
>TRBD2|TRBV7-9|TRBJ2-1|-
TGTGCCAGCAGCTTACAGGCTAGCGGGAGTCGAATGGGTGAGCAGTTCTTC
CASSLQASGSRMGEQFF
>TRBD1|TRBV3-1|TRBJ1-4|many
TGTGCCAGCAGTCCGGGACAGGGGAATGAAAAACTGTTTTTT
CASSPGQGNEKLFF
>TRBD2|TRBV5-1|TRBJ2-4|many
TGCGCCAGCAGCGGGGGACTAGCGGGGGGCCCCTCGAAAAACATTCAGTACTTC
CASSGGLAGGPSKNIQYF
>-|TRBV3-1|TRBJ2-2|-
TGTGCCAGCAGCCAAGAGCCGCTTAGTGGGGAGCTGTTTTTT
CASSQEPLSGELFF
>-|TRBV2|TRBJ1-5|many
TGTGCCAGCAGTGCGTTGGGTAGGAATCAGCCCCAGCATTTT
CASSALGRNQPQHF
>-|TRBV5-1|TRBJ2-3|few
TGCGCCAGCAGCTCGGATCCTATAGCGGATACGCAGTATTTT
CASSSDPIADTQYF
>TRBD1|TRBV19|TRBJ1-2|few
TGTGCCAGTTCTAACCGGGACAGGGTTGGTGGCTACACCTTC
CASSNRDRVGGYTF
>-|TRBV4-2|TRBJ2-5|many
TGTGCCAGCAGCGCGGAACAGGGACCCCAAGAGACCCAGTACTTC
CASSAEQGPQETQYF
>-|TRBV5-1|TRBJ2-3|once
TGCGCCAGCAGCGCCCCAGGGGCTAGCACAGATACGCAGTATTTT
CASSAPGASTDTQYF
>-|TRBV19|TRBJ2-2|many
TGTGCCAGTAGTATAGACTCATACGATACGAACACCGGGGAGCTGTTTTTT
CASSIDSYDTNTGELFF
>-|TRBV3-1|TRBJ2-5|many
TGTGCCAGCAGCCAAGACGGAGTAGGGGAAGAGACCCAGTACTTC
CASSQDGVGEETQYF
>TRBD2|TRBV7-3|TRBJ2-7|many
TGTGCCAGCAGCTTAGCGGGGGGGCCGTCCCACTACGAGCAGTACTTC
CASSLAGGPSHYEQYF
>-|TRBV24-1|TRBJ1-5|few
TGTGCCACCAGTGATACAGCGGTCGGTCAGCCCCAGCATTTT
CATSDTAVGQPQHF
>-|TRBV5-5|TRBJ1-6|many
TGTGCCAGCAGCGAAACCCGAGACAGGATACCCCTCCACTTT
CASSETRDRIPLHF
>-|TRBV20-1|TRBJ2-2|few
TGCAGTGCTAGAGACGGGCGAGGGACGAACACCGGGGAGCTGTTTTTT
CSARDGRGTNTGELFF
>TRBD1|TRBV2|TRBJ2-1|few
TGTGCCAGCACTACAGGGGTGAACTCCTACAATGAGCAGTTCTTC
CASTTGVNSYNEQFF
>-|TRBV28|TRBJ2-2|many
TGTGCCAGCACGGGCCCACCGAACGTAAACACCGGGGAGCTGTTTTTT
CASTGPPNVNTGELFF